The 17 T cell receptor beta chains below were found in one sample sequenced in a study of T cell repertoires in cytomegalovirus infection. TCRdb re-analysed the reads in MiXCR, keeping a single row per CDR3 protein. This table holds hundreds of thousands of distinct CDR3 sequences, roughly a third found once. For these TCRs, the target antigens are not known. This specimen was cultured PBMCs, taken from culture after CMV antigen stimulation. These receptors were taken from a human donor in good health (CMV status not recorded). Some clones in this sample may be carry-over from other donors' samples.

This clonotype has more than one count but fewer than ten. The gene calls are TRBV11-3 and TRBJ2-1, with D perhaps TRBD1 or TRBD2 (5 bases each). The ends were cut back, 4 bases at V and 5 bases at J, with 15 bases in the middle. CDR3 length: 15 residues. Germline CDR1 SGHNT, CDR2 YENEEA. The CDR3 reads CASSSDPGPNNEQFF. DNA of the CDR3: TGTGCCAGCAGCTCGGACCCGGGACCGAACAATGAGCAGTTCTTC.

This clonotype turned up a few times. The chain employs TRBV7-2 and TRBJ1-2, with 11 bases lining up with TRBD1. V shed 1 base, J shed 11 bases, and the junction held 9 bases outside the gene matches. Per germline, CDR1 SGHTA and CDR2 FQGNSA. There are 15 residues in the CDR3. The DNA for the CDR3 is TGTGCCAGCAGCTTAGTCGTTCGGGACAGGGGGGGGTACACCTTC. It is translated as CASSLVVRDRGGYTF.

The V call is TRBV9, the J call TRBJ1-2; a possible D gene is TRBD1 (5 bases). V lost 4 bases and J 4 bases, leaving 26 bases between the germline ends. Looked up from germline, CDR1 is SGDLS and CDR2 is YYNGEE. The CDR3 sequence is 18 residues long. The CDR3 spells CASSILTVIVTAVYGYTF. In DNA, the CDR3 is TGTGCCAGCAGCATATTGACAGTCATCGTAACCGCGGTCTATGGCTACACCTTC. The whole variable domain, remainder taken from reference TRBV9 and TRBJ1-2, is DSGVTQTPKHLITATGQRVTLRCSPRSGDLSVYWYQQSLDQGLQFLIQYYNGEERAKGNILERFSAQQFPDLHSELNLSSLELGDSALYFCASSILTVIVTAVYGYTFGSGTRLTVV.

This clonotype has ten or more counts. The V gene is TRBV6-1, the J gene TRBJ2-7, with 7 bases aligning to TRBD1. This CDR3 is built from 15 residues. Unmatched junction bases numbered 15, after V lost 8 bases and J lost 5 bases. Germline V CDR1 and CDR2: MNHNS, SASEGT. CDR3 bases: TGTGCCAGCCGGGACAGATATCGGATCGGCGACGAGCAGTACTTC. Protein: CASRDRYRIGDEQYF.

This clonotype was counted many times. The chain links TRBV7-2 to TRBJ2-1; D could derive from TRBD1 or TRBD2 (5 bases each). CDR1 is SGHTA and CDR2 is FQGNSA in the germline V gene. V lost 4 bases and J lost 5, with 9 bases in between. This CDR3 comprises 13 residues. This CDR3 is CASSSGPNNEQFF. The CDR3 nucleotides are TGTGCCAGCAGCTCGGGACCCAACAATGAGCAGTTCTTC.

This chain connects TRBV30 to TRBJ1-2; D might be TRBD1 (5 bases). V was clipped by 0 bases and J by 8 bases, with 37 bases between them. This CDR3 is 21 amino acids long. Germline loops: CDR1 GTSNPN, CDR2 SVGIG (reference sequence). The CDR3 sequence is CAWSVIRPPWQGRISVKGYTF. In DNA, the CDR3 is TGTGCCTGGAGTGTTATACGGCCGCCGTGGCAGGGTCGTATTTCCGTCAAGGGCTACACCTTC.

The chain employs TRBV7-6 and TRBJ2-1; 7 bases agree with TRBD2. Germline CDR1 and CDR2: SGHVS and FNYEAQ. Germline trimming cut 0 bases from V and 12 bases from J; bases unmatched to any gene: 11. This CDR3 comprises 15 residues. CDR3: CASSLARTGTTGQFF. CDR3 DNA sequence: TGTGCCAGCAGCTTAGCCCGAACCGGGACTACCGGGCAGTTCTTC.

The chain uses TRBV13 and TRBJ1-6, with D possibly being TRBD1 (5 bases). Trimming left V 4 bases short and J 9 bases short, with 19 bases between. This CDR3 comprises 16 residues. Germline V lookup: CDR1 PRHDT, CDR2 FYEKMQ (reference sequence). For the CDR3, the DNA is TGTGCCAGCAGCTCCCTCACTATCCAGGGTACTTCACCCCTCCACTTT. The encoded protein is CASSSLTIQGTSPLHF.

The CDR3 region has the DNA TGTGCCAGCAGCTTTAGGCAGTCACCCCTCCACTTT. Protein product: CASSFRQSPLHF. The chain joins TRBV7-8 to TRBJ1-6; D not resolved. This CDR3 is built from 12 residues. V was clipped by 3 bases and J by 10 bases, with 7 bases between them. Germline loops: CDR1 SGHVS, CDR2 FQNEAQ.

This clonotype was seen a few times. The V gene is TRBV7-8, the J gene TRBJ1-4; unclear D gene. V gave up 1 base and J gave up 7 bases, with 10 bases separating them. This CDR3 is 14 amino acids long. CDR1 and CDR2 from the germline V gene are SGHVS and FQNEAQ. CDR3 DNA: TGTGCCAGCAGCTTAGGGGGAGGGAGTGAAAAACTGTTTTTT. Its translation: CASSLGGGSEKLFF.

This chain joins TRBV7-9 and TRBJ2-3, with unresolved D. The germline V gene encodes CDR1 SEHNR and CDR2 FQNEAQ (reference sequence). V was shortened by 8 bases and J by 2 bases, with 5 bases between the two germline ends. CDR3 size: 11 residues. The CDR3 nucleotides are TGTGCCAGCCAGATCACAGATACGCAGTATTTT. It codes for CASQITDTQYF. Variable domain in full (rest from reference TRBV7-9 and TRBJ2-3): DTGVSQNPRHKITKRGQNVTFRCDPISEHNRLYWYRQTLGQGPEFLTYFQNEAQLEKSRLLSDRFSAERPKGSFSTLEIQRTEQGDSAMYLCASQITDTQYFGPGTRLTVL.

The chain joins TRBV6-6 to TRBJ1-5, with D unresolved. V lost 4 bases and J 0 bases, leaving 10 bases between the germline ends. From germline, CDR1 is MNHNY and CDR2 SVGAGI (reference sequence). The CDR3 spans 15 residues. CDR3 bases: TGTGCCAGCAGTTCGCAGGAATATAGCAATCAGCCCCAGCATTTT. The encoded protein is CASSSQEYSNQPQHF.

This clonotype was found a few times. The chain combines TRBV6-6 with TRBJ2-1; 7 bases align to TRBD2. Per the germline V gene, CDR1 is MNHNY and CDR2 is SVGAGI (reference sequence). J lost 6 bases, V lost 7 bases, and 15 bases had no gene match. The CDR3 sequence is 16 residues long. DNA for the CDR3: TGTGCCAGCACCCAGAGGAGGGTCGGGGGGACCAATGAGCAGTTCTTC. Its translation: CASTQRRVGGTNEQFF.

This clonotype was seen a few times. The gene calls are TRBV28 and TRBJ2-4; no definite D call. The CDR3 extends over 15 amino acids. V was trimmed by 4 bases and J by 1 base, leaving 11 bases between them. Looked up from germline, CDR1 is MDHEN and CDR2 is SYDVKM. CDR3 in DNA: TGTGCCAGCAGTTCATCTAGGACGGCCAAAAACATTCAGTACTTC. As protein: CASSSSRTAKNIQYF.

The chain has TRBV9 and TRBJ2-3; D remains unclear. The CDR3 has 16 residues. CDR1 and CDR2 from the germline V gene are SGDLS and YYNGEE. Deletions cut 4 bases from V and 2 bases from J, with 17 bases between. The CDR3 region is CASSFRTGADTDTQYF. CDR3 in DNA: TGTGCCAGCAGCTTCAGGACGGGCGCCGACACAGATACGCAGTATTTT.

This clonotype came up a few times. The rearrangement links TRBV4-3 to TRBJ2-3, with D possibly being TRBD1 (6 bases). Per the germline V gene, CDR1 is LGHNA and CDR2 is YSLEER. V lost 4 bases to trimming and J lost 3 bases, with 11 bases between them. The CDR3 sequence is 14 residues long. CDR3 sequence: CASSPTGMTDTQYF. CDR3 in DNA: TGCGCCAGCAGCCCAACAGGGATGACAGATACGCAGTATTTT.

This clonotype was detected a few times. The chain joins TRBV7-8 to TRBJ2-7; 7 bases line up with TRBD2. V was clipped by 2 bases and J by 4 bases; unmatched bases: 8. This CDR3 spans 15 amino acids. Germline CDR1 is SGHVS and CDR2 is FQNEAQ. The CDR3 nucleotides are TGTGCCAGCAGCTTAACGGGGAATAGCGGGTACGAGCAGTACTTC. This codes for CASSLTGNSGYEQYF. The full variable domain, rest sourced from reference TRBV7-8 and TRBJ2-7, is GAGVSQSPRYKVAKRGQDVALRCDPISGHVSLFWYQQALGQGPEFLTYFQNEAQLDKSGLPSDRFFAERPEGSVSTLKIQRTQQEDSAVYLCASSLTGNSGYEQYFGPGTRLTVT.